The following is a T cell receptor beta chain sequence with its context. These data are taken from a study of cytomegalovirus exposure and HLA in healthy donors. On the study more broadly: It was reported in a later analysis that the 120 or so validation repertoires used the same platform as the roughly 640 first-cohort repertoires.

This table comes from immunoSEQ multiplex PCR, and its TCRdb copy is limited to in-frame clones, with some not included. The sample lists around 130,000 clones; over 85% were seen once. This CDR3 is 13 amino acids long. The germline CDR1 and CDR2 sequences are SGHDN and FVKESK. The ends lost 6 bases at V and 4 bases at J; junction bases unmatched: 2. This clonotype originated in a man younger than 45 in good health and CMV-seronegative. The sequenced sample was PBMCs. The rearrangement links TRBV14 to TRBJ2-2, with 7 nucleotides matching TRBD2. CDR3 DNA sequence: TGTGCCAGCAGAAGGGAGGGCACCGGGGAGCTGTTTTTT. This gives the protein CASRREGTGELFF.